This T cell receptor beta chain originates from a study of naive and memory T cell subsets. Broader study findings: RNA-based TCR counts may shift with T cell activation and differentiation.

From germline, CDR1 is SGHVS and CDR2 FQNEAQ. The germline V and J ends were trimmed by 6 bases and 2 bases, with 8 bases remaining between them. This CDR3 is 12 amino acids long. This clonotype has a handful of counts. Its antigen remains unknown. Two oligonucleotides, mixed equimolar, formed the beta constant-region primer covering TRBC1 and TRBC2. The cDNA 3' end received a ligated single-stranded oligonucleotide carrying the SP2 primer and a 12-nucleotide UMI. Nested alpha and beta constant-region primers with the SP2 primer drove four PCR rounds on ligated cDNA. From the UMI-ligation and nested PCR reads, TCRdb called clonotypes with MiXCR, one entry per CDR3 protein. The table records 84,000 or so distinct CDR3 sequences, approximately 6.5% of them present only once.

Sequencing was done on a sample of central memory CD4+ T cells from blood. This chain connects TRBV7-8 to TRBJ2-7, with unresolved D. The clonotype originates from a human donor in good health. The chain's CDR3 is CASSQNTYEQYF. Written as DNA, the CDR3 is TGTGCCAGCAGTCAAAATACCTACGAGCAGTACTTC.